The 29 T cell receptor beta chains listed next were all sequenced from one sample in a study of blood T cell repertoires in COVID-19. Here immunoSEQ multiplex PCR was the method, and the copy in TCRdb shows in-frame clones only, minus some. The table lists over 150,000 clones, around 85% of them singletons, with 6.2% in the top ten. The source material was PBMCs or T cells enriched from blood (not recorded which). These receptor sequences come from a man aged 35 to 55 who had recovered from COVID-19.

The V call is TRBV29-1, the J call TRBJ2-5; TRBD2 matches at 8 bases. This CDR3 comprises 14 residues. Trimming removed 6 bases from V and 3 bases from J; junction bases left unmatched: 9. Germline-derived CDR1 and CDR2 are SQVTM and ANQGSEA. CDR3 nucleotides: TGCAGCGTCCGGGGGGGACACACAAAAGAGACCCAGTACTTC. Amino acids: CSVRGGHTKETQYF.

The V and J genes are TRBV27 and TRBJ2-7; no reliable D call. The CDR3 length is 12 residues. Trimming removed 2 bases at V and 3 bases at J, with 5 bases between. Germline values: CDR1 MNHEY, CDR2 SMNVEV (reference sequence). The CDR3 region is CASSLNGYEQYF. CDR3 sequence (DNA): TGTGCCAGCAGTTTAAACGGCTACGAGCAGTACTTC.

The chain links TRBV29-1 to TRBJ1-1; TRBD1 aligns across 8 bases. Germline CDR1 reads SQVTM; CDR2 reads ANQGSEA. This CDR3 contains 14 residues. V lost 8 bases and J lost 1; bases outside the gene matches: 9. CDR3 nucleotide sequence: TGCAGCATACCGGGACAGGTAACGAACACTGAAGCTTTCTTT. Amino acid sequence: CSIPGQVTNTEAFF.

The chain links TRBV15 to TRBJ1-2, with D tentatively TRBD1 (6 bases). V lost 0 bases and J 8 bases, leaving 13 bases between the germline ends. The germline gives CDR1 LNHNV, CDR2 YYDKDF (reference sequence). CDR3 length: 14 amino acids. Written as DNA, the CDR3 is TGTGCCACCAGCAGAGAACTAGGGGGTGGAGGCTACACCTTC. This codes for CATSRELGGGGYTF.

The gene calls are TRBV6-6 and TRBJ1-6; no clear D. The CDR3 runs to 16 residues. Trimming removed 6 bases from V and 1 base from J, with 13 bases in between. Germline V gene sequence: CDR1 MNHNY, CDR2 SVGAGI (reference sequence). The CDR3 DNA is TGTGCCAGCAGGACCGGGGATCCTTCCTATAATTCACCCCTCCACTTT. Its translation is CASRTGDPSYNSPLHF.

V usage is TRBV29-1 and J usage is TRBJ1-2; no definite D call. V lost 2 bases, J lost 5 bases, and 6 bases lay in between. This CDR3 has 11 residues. Per germline, CDR1 SQVTM and CDR2 ANQGSEA. CDR3 DNA: TGCAGCGTTGAATCGGGGTATGGCTACACCTTC. This codes for CSVESGYGYTF.

Worth noting for this clone: Other DNA sequences in the same sample also yield this CDR3. The chain's CDR3 is CSASPLETQYF. The CDR3 DNA sequence: TGCAGTGCTAGCCCTTTGGAGACCCAGTACTTC. This sequence joins TRBV20-1 and TRBJ2-5; D unclear. This CDR3 region has 11 residues. V lost 3 bases and J 5 bases, leaving 7 bases between the germline ends. From germline, CDR1 is DFQATT and CDR2 SNEGSKA (reference sequence).

The rearrangement uses TRBV5-1 and TRBJ1-4; D gene ambiguous. Germline-derived CDR1 and CDR2 are SGHRS and YFSETQ. The V gene lost 4 bases and the J gene lost 1 base, with 14 bases spanning the gap. This CDR3 comprises 16 residues. The CDR3 sequence: CASSPSSLQTNEKLFF. CDR3 in DNA: TGCGCCAGCAGCCCATCTTCCTTACAAACTAATGAAAAACTGTTTTTT.

The chain is built from TRBV5-1 and TRBJ2-7, with D maybe TRBD1 (5 bases). CDR1 is SGHRS and CDR2 is YFSETQ in the germline V gene. CDR3 length: 12 amino acids. Trimming left V 3 bases short and J 5 bases short, with 9 bases between. The CDR3 is CASSSTGHEQYF. CDR3 sequence (DNA): TGCGCCAGCAGCTCCACAGGTCACGAGCAGTACTTC.

This sequence joins TRBV5-6 and TRBJ1-4; D unclear. The CDR3 has 17 residues. Germline CDR1 SGHDT, CDR2 YYEEEE. The V end was cut by 2 bases, the J end by 4 bases, with 18 bases between. The CDR3 spells CASSLDPRASSNEKLFF. CDR3 bases: TGTGCCAGCAGCTTAGATCCCAGAGCGAGCAGTAATGAAAAACTGTTTTTT.

V gene TRBV10-3 combines with J gene TRBJ1-2, with D tentatively TRBD1 (6 bases). This CDR3 contains 13 residues. The germline gives CDR1 ENHRY, CDR2 SYGVKD. Between the trimmed V and J ends, which lost 1 base and 6 bases, there was a span of 9 bases. CDR3 sequence: CAISELNRDGYTF. In DNA, the CDR3 is TGTGCCATCAGTGAGTTAAACAGGGATGGCTACACCTTC.

The chain is built from TRBV6-4 and TRBJ2-1; 7 bases are a match to TRBD2. Germline lookup yields CDR1 MRHNA and CDR2 SNTAGT. This CDR3 has 15 amino acids. V lost 0 bases, J lost 4 bases, and 3 bases stayed unmatched. The CDR3 here is CASSDSGGGYNEQFF. In DNA, the CDR3 is TGTGCCAGCAGTGACTCGGGGGGGGGTTACAATGAGCAGTTCTTC.

The CDR3: CASSFGPHQPQHF. Here the CDR3 DNA reads TGTGCCAGCAGTTTTGGGCCGCATCAGCCCCAGCATTTT. The chain uses TRBV28 and TRBJ1-5; D unclear. This CDR3 has 13 amino acids. CDR1 and CDR2 (germline): MDHEN, SYDVKM. V gave up 3 bases and J gave up 5 bases, with 8 bases separating them.

This rearrangement joins TRBV3-1 (or the pseudogene TRBV3-2) to TRBJ2-5; the D gene is possibly TRBD2 (6 bases). From germline, CDR1 is LGHDT and CDR2 YNNKEL (reference sequence). V lost 4 bases and J lost 4, with 22 bases in between. The CDR3 totals 17 residues. The CDR3 nucleotides are TGTGCCAGCAGCCGCAAGAAGGGGACCCTCGGGGGAGAGACCCAGTACTTC. It codes for CASSRKKGTLGGETQYF.

The chain employs TRBV6-4 and TRBJ1-2; no clear D gene. In germline, CDR1 is MRHNA, CDR2 SNTAGT. The CDR3 loop spans 13 amino acids. Trimming shortened V by 6 bases and J by 0 bases, and 8 bases separated the two germline ends. The CDR3 loop is CASREGSNYGYTF. CDR3 coding DNA: TGTGCCAGCAGGGAGGGCTCTAACTATGGCTACACCTTC.

This chain joins TRBV6-5 and TRBJ1-2; no reliable D call. CDR3 length: 13 residues. The V end was cut by 0 bases, the J end by 8 bases, with 10 bases between. Germline assignment: CDR1 MNHEY and CDR2 SVGAGI. The CDR3 reads CASSYSGSAGYTF. CDR3 sequence (DNA): TGTGCCAGCAGTTACTCAGGCAGCGCCGGCTACACCTTC.

The chain employs TRBV28 and TRBJ1-2; D remains ambiguous. The V gene's germline CDR1 is MDHEN and CDR2 SYDVKM. Trimming stripped 7 bases from V and 4 bases from J, with 10 bases between. The CDR3 sequence is 12 residues long. CDR3 nucleotide sequence: TGTGCCAGCACCCCGGGGAGCTATGGCTACACCTTC. Amino acids: CASTPGSYGYTF.

This chain links TRBV7-2 with TRBJ2-7; 9 bases fit TRBD2. J lost 7 bases, V lost 3 bases, and 4 bases had no gene match. Germline V gives CDR1 SGHTA, CDR2 FQGNSA. This CDR3 is built from 13 residues. The CDR3 is CASSLGLAGEQYF. The CDR3 DNA is TGTGCCAGCAGCTTGGGTCTAGCGGGAGAGCAGTACTTC.

The V and J genes are TRBV5-1 and TRBJ2-1; TRBD1 matches 12 bases. The CDR3 totals 16 residues. The J segment lost 8 bases and the V segment lost 1 base, leaving 7 bases of the junction unmatched. Germline lookup yields CDR1 SGHRS and CDR2 YFSETQ. The CDR3 here is CASSLRPGQGADEQFF. CDR3 nucleotide sequence: TGCGCCAGCAGCTTGCGTCCGGGACAGGGGGCTGATGAGCAGTTCTTC.

J is TRBJ1-2 and V is TRBV3-1 (or the pseudogene TRBV3-2); D not certain. With 0 bases removed from V and 4 bases from J, the gap between germline ends came to 6 bases. CDR1 is LGHDT and CDR2 is YNNKEL in the germline V gene (reference sequence). The CDR3 covers 13 residues. For the CDR3, the DNA is TGTGCCAGCAGCCAAGAGACAACCTATGGCTACACCTTC. It yields the protein CASSQETTYGYTF.

V gene TRBV13 combines with J gene TRBJ2-7; no clear D gene. The V and J ends lost 1 base and 7 bases respectively, with 14 bases between them. Per the germline V gene, CDR1 is PRHDT and CDR2 is FYEKMQ (reference sequence). CDR3 size: 14 residues. The CDR3 sequence: CASSLAPGGFEQYF. CDR3 sequence (DNA): TGTGCCAGCAGCTTAGCTCCAGGTGGTTTTGAGCAGTACTTC.

This chain links TRBV7-9 with TRBJ2-5; 8 positions match TRBD2. The J segment lost 2 bases and the V segment lost 5 bases, leaving 4 bases of the junction unmatched. The CDR3 spans 14 residues. Germline-derived CDR1 and CDR2 are SEHNR and FQNEAQ (reference sequence). The CDR3 DNA is TGTGCCAGCAGCGGAACTAGCGGTCAAGAGACCCAGTACTTC. The encoded protein is CASSGTSGQETQYF.

The CDR3 DNA follows: TGCAGCGTTACCTGGAAGGGGGCTGAATGGGTGCAGTACTTC. Amino acid sequence: CSVTWKGAEWVQYF. This sequence joins TRBV29-1 and TRBJ2-7; 7 nucleotides agree with TRBD1. Germline V gives CDR1 SQVTM, CDR2 ANQGSEA. Trimming cost V 5 bases and J 9 bases; bases outside gene matches: 16. The CDR3 covers 14 residues.

The V call is TRBV6-5, the J call TRBJ1-5; 9 bases agree with TRBD1. Germline trimming cut 6 bases from V and 7 bases from J; bases unmatched to any gene: 7. CDR1 is MNHEY and CDR2 is SVGAGI in the germline V gene. The CDR3 totals 14 residues. The CDR3 coding sequence is TGTGCCAGCAGCAGGACAGGGGTAGGACAGCCCCAGCATTTT. Its translation: CASSRTGVGQPQHF.

The chain is built from TRBV4-1 and TRBJ1-2; TRBD1 is a possible D gene (6 bases). Germline V gene sequence: CDR1 MGHRA, CDR2 YSYEKL. V lost 1 base, J lost 4 bases, and 16 bases lay in between. The CDR3 runs to 16 residues. CDR3 region: CASSQVHFGGPYGYTF. The CDR3 DNA is TGCGCCAGCAGCCAAGTTCACTTCGGGGGGCCCTATGGCTACACCTTC.

The chain couples TRBV6-5 to TRBJ1-6; possible D gene TRBD1, 5 bases. Trimming took 2 bases from V and 6 from J, leaving 8 bases between them. This CDR3 has 14 amino acids. Germline-derived CDR1 and CDR2 are MNHEY and SVGAGI. Here the CDR3 reads CASSYQGGNSPLHF. The CDR3 coding sequence is TGTGCCAGCAGTTACCAGGGAGGTAATTCACCCCTCCACTTT.

J is TRBJ1-3 and V is TRBV5-1; tentative D call: TRBD1 (6 bases). Germline values: CDR1 SGHRS, CDR2 YFSETQ. Trimming removed 0 bases from V and 0 bases from J, with 10 bases in between. The CDR3 is 16 residues long. The CDR3 nucleotides read TGCGCCAGCAGCTTGGAGACAGGAAACTCTGGAAACACCATATATTTT. Translation: CASSLETGNSGNTIYF.

J is TRBJ2-7 and V is TRBV2; no reliable D call. The CDR3 sequence is 12 residues long. Germline V gene lookup returns CDR1 SNHLY and CDR2 FYNNEI. V was trimmed by 5 bases and J by 2 bases, leaving 7 bases between them. The CDR3 DNA follows: TGTGCCAGCAGTACTCTTCCCTACGAGCAGTACTTC. Amino acids: CASSTLPYEQYF.

The V gene is TRBV13, the J gene TRBJ2-7; 7 bases line up with TRBD1. The CDR3 consists of 13 residues. The germline V gene has CDR1 PRHDT and CDR2 FYEKMQ (reference sequence). Trimming removed 4 bases from V and 6 bases from J; junction bases left unmatched: 6. In DNA, the CDR3 is TGTGCCAGCAGCTCCCTGACAGGGCGCGAGCAGTACTTC. Its protein product is CASSSLTGREQYF.